These T cell receptor beta chains were read from a single sample in a study of cytomegalovirus exposure and HLA in healthy donors. Some clones are missing from TCRdb's copy, which holds only in-frame ones; the method was immunoSEQ multiplex PCR. Among under 150,000 clones listed, roughly 80% were seen once. The sequenced material came from PBMCs. The receptors shown here come from a woman in her thirties or forties in good health and CMV-seronegative. The conserved cysteine and the conserved F or W are not part of the CDR3 here. The order of the fields is D gene, V gene, J gene, CDR3 protein. D genes are given only for firm matches.

TRBD1	TRBV27	TRBJ1-1	ASRPTGVRTEAF
TRBD1	TRBV4-3	TRBJ1-2	ASSQADRERLGYGYT
-	TRBV19	TRBJ2-7	ASSIPTGDSYEQY
TRBD2	TRBV29-1	TRBJ2-3	SGGEGRTDTQY
TRBD1	TRBV11-1	TRBJ1-2	ASTGTGSNYGYT
TRBD2	TRBV13	TRBJ2-7	ASSKGLGYEQY
TRBD1	TRBV6-6	TRBJ2-7	ASSTTGVEQY
-	TRBV5-6	TRBJ1-6	ASSLAGEGHNNSPLH
-	TRBV5-1	TRBJ2-2	ASSLLATGELF
-	TRBV25-1	TRBJ1-3	ASSEAFGENTIY
-	TRBV10-3	TRBJ1-1	AISEVGTMNTEAF
-	TRBV19	TRBJ2-2	ASSPGTGGTTGELF
-	TRBV15	TRBJ1-5	ATSRDVFTGGGQPQH
TRBD1	TRBV7-2	TRBJ2-3	ASSFLGQGVSTDTQY
TRBD1	TRBV28	TRBJ1-2	ASSPPTGELGYT
-	TRBV11-1	TRBJ2-2	ASSSGAADGELF
-	TRBV6-1	TRBJ2-5	ASRPEVWTQY
-	TRBV18	TRBJ1-2	ASSPPGQGGYT
-	TRBV11-1	TRBJ1-1	ASSLRYNTEAF